This T cell receptor (beta chain) was retrieved from a study of blood T cell repertoires in COVID-19. Per germline, CDR1 MNHEY and CDR2 SVGEGT. Deletions cut 3 bases from V and 2 bases from J, with 7 bases between. This CDR3 has 13 residues. Sequencing used immunoSEQ multiplex PCR; TCRdb keeps in-frame clones, though not all of them. The sample lists 60,000 to 70,000 clones; approximately 88% were seen once. This receptor was obtained from a man aged 50-59 years with active COVID-19. Sequencing used peripheral blood. The rearrangement links TRBV6-2 or TRBV6-3 to TRBJ1-1; D call uncertain. The CDR3 DNA reads TGTGCCAGCAGTTATAACAGCAACACTGAAGCTTTCTTT. The encoded protein is CASSYNSNTEAFF.